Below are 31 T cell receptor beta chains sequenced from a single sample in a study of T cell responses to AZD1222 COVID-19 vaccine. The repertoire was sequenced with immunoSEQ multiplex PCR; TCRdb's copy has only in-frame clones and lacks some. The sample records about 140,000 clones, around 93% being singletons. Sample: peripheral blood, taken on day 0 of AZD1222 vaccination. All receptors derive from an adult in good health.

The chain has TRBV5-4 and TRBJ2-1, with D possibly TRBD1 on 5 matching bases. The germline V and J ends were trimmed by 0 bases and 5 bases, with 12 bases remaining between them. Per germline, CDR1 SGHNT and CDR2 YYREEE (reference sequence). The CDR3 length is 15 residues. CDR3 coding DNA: TGTGCCAGCAGCTTGGGGTCAGGGCAACACAATGAGCAGTTCTTC. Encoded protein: CASSLGSGQHNEQFF. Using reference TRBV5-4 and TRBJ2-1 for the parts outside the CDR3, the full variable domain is ETGVTQSPTHLIKTRGQQVTLRCSSQSGHNTVSWYQQALGQGPQFIFQYYREEENGRGNFPPRFSGLQFPNYSSELNVNALELDDSALYLCASSLGSGQHNEQFFGPGTRLTVL.

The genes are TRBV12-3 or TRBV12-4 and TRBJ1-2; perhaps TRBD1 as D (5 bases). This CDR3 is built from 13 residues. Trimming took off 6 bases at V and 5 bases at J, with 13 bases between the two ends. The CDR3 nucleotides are TGTGCCAGCAGCAGGCAGGGAAGATATGGCTACACCTTC. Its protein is CASSRQGRYGYTF.

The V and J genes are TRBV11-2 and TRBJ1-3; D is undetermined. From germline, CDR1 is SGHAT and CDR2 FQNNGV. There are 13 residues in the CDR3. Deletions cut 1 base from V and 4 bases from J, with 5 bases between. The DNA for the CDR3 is TGTGCCAGCAGCTTAGGCGGGGGAAACACCATATATTTT. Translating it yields CASSLGGGNTIYF.

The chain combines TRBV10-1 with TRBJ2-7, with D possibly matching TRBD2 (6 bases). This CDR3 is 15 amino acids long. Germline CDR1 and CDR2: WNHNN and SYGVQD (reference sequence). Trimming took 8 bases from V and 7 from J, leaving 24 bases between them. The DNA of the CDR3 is TGCGCCAGCCTCGAGCGGGCACCTCTTGTGGGGGAGCAGTACTTC. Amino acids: CASLERAPLVGEQYF.

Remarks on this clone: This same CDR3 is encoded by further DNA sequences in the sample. The CDR3 protein is CASSIAGGYEQYF. In DNA form, the CDR3 reads TGTGCCAGTAGTATTGCTGGGGGCTACGAGCAGTACTTC. This sequence joins TRBV19 and TRBJ2-7, with D possibly being TRBD1 or TRBD2 (5 bases each). V lost 3 bases, J lost 3 bases, and 9 bases lay in between. The germline V gene has CDR1 LNHDA and CDR2 SQIVND (reference sequence). This CDR3 spans 13 amino acids.

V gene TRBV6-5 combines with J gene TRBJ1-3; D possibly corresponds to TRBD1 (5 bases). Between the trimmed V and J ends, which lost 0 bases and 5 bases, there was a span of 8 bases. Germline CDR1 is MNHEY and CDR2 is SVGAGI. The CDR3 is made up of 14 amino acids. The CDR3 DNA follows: TGTGCCAGCAGTTACTCTAGGGGCAGAAACACCATATATTTT. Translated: CASSYSRGRNTIYF.

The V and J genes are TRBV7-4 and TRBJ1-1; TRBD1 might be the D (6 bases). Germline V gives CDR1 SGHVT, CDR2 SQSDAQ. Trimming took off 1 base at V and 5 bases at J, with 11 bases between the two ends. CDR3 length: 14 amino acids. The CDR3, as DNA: TGTGCCAGCAGCTTAGGCAGGGGCCCGACTGAAGCTTTCTTT. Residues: CASSLGRGPTEAFF.

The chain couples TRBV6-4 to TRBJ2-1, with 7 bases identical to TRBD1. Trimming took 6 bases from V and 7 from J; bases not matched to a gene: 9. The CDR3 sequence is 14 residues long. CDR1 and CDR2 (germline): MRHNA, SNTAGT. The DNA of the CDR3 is TGTGCCAGCAGAAGGGACAGCGGACGAAATGAGCAGTTCTTC. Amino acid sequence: CASRRDSGRNEQFF.

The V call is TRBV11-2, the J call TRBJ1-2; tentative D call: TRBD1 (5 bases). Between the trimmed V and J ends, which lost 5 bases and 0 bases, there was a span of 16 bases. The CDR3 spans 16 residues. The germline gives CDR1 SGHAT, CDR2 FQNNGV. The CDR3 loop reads CASSRPYVRANYGYTF. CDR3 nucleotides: TGTGCCAGCAGCAGGCCCTATGTCAGGGCTAACTATGGCTACACCTTC.

The DNA for the CDR3 is TGTGCCAGCTCACCACCGGGAGAACTTCATCGCTACACCTTC. It codes for CASSPPGELHRYTF. The chain couples TRBV18 to TRBJ1-2; no firm D call. Germline-derived CDR1 and CDR2 are KGHSH and LQKENI. V dropped 0 bases and J dropped 9 bases, with 14 bases sitting between them. The CDR3 is 14 residues long.

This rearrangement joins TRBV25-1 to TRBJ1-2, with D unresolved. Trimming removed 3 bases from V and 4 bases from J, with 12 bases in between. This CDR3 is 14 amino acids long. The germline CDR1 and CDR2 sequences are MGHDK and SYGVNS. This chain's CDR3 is CASSDNRYLYGYTF. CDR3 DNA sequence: TGTGCCAGCAGTGATAACAGATACCTCTATGGCTACACCTTC.

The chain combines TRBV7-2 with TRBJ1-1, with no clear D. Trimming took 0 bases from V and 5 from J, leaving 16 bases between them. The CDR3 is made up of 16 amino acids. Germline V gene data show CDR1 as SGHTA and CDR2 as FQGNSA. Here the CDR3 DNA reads TGTGCCAGCAGCTTAGCGTGGGCAGGCCTTAGGACTGAAGCTTTCTTT. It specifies CASSLAWAGLRTEAFF.

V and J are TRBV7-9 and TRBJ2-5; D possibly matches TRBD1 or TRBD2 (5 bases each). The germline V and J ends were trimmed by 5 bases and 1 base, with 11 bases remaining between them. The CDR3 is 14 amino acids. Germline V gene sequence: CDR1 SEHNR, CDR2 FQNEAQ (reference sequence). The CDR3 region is CASSDRGAQETQYF. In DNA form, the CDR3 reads TGTGCCAGCAGCGACCGAGGGGCCCAAGAGACCCAGTACTTC.

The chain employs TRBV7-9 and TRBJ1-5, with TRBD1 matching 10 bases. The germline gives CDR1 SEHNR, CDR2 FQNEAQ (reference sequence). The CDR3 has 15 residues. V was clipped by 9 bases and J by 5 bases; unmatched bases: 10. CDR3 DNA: TGTGCCAGTCAACCGGGACAGGGGCCGTATCAGCCCCAGCATTTT. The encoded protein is CASQPGQGPYQPQHF. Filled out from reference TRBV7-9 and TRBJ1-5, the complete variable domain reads DTGVSQNPRHKITKRGQNVTFRCDPISEHNRLYWYRQTLGQGPEFLTYFQNEAQLEKSRLLSDRFSAERPKGSFSTLEIQRTEQGDSAMYLCASQPGQGPYQPQHFGDGTRLSIL.

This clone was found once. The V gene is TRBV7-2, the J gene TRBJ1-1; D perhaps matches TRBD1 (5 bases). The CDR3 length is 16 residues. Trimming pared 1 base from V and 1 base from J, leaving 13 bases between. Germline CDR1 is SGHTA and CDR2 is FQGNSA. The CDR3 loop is CASSLDYRIANTEAFF. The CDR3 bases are TGTGCCAGCAGCTTAGATTACAGGATCGCGAACACTGAAGCTTTCTTT.

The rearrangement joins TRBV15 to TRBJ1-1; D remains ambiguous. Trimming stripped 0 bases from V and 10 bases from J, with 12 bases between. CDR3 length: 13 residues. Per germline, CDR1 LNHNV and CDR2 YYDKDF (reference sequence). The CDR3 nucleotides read TGTGCCACCAGCAGAGATCTAATGGTGCGAGCTTTCTTT. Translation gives CATSRDLMVRAFF.

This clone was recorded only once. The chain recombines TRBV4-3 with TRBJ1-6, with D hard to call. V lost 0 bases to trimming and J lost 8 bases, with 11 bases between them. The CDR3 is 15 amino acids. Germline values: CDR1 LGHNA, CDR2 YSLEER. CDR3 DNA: TGCGCCAGCAGCCAAGAACCGGGAGGACATTCACCCCTCCACTTT. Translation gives CASSQEPGGHSPLHF.

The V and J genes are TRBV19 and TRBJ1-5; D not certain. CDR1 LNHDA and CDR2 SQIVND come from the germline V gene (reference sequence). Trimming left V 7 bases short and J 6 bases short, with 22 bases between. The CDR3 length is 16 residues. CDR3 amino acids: CASTFLDSPSRQPQHF. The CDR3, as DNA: TGTGCCAGTACCTTTCTAGACTCACCCAGCCGTCAGCCCCAGCATTTT.

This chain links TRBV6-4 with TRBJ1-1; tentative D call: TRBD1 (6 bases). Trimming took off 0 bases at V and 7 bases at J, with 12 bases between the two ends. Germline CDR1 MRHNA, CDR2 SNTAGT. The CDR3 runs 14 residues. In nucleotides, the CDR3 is TGTGCCAGCAGTGACTCTGACAGGTCATATGAAGCTTTCTTT. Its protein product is CASSDSDRSYEAFF.

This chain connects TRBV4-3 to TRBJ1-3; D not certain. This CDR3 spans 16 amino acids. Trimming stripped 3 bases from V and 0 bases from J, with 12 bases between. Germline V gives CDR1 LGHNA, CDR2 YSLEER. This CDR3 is CASSHDDGYSGNTIYF. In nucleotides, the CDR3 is TGCGCCAGCAGCCATGACGACGGGTACTCTGGAAACACCATATATTTT.

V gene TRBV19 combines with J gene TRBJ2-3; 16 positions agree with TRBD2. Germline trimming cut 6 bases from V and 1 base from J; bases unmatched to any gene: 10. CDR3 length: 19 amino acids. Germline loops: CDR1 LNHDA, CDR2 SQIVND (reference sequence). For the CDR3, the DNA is TGTGCCAGTAGCAGGAACTCGGGACTAGCGGGAGGGCGCACAGATACGCAGTATTTT. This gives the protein CASSRNSGLAGGRTDTQYF.

The CDR3 nucleotides read TGTGCCAGTAGTTCCCAGGGTCCAGGCACAGATACGCAGTATTTT. This gives the protein CASSSQGPGTDTQYF. The V and J genes are TRBV19 and TRBJ2-3, with a possible D match to TRBD1 (5 bases). V was pared by 5 bases and J by 1 base, with 13 bases between. The CDR3 is 15 amino acids. Germline assignment: CDR1 LNHDA and CDR2 SQIVND (reference sequence).

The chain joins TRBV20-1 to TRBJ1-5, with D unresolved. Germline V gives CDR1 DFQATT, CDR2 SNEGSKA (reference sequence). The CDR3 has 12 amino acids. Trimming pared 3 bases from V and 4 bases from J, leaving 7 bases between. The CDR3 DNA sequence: TGCAGTGCTAGTAACGGTAATCAGCCCCAGCATTTT. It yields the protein CSASNGNQPQHF.

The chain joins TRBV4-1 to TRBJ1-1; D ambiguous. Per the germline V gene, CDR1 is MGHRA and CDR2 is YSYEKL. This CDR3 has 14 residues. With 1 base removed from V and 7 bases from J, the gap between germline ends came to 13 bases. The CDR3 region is CASSQVRSSGEAFF. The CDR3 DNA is TGCGCCAGCAGCCAAGTCCGGTCCTCCGGTGAAGCTTTCTTT.

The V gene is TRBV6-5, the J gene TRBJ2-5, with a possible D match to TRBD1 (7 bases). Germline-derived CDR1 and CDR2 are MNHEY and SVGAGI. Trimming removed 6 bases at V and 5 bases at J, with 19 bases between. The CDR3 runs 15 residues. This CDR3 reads CASRMPGGTVETQYF. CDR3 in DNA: TGTGCCAGCAGGATGCCAGGGGGGACCGTGGAGACCCAGTACTTC.

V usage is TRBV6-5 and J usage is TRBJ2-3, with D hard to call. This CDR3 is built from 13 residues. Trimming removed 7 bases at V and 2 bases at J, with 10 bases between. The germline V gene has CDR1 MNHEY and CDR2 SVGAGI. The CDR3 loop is CASTPTTTDTQYF. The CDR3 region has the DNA TGTGCCAGCACCCCGACAACCACAGATACGCAGTATTTT.

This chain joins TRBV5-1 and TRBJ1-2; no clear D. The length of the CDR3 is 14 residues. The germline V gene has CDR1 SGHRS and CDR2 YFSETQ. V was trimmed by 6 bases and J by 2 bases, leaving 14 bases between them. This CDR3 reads CASTPYTENYGYTF. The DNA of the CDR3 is TGCGCCAGCACCCCTTACACAGAGAACTATGGCTACACCTTC.

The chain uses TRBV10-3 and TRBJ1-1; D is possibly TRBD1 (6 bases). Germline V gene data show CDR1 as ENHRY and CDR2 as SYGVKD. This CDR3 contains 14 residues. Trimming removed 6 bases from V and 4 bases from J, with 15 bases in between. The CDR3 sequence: CAIRPAGARTEAFF. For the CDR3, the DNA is TGTGCCATCAGGCCGGCAGGGGCGCGCACTGAAGCTTTCTTT.

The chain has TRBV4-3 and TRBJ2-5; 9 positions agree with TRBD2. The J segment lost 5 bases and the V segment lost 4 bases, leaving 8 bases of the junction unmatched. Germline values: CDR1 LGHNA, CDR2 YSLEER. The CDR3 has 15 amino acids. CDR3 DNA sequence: TGCGCCAGCAGCCGCACTAGCGGGTTCTCGGAGACCCAGTACTTC. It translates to CASSRTSGFSETQYF.

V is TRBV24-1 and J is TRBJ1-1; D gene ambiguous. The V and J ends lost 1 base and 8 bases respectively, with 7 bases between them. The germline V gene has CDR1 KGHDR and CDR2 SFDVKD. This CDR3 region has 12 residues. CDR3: CATSDFNGEAFF. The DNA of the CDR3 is TGTGCCACCAGTGATTTTAATGGAGAAGCTTTCTTT.

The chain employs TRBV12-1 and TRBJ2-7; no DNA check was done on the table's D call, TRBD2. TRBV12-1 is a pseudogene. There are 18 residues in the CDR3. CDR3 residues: CASSFGPATSGSRYEQYF. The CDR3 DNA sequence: TGTGCCAGCAGCTTTGGGCCCGCTACTAGCGGGAGTAGATACGAGCAGTACTTC.